The 28 T cell receptor beta chains below come from one sample, sequenced in a study of cytomegalovirus exposure and HLA in healthy donors. 13 Jbeta primers and 60 Vbeta primers were used for the PCR. The method was immunoSEQ multiplex PCR; TCRdb's version includes in-frame clones alone and lacks a portion of them. Among under 300,000 clones listed, 81% were seen once. Material: PBMCs. These receptors all stem from a woman aged 55-69 years in good health and CMV-seropositive.

The CDR3, as DNA: TGCGCCAGCAGCTTGGGCGCTAGCGGGAACACCGGGGAGCTGTTTTTT. Protein product: CASSLGASGNTGELFF. The chain joins TRBV5-1 to TRBJ2-2, with TRBD2 identical over 7 bases. Germline trimming cut 0 bases from V and 1 base from J; bases unmatched to any gene: 3. This CDR3 has 16 amino acids. Germline CDR1 is SGHRS and CDR2 is YFSETQ.

This chain links TRBV28 with TRBJ1-1, with 12 bases fitting TRBD1. This CDR3 comprises 14 residues. Germline V gene data show CDR1 as MDHEN and CDR2 as SYDVKM. Trimming took 9 bases from V and 2 from J; bases not matched to a gene: 4. CDR3 DNA: TGTGCCAGTGGAGGGACAGGGGGCAACACTGAAGCTTTCTTT. It translates to CASGGTGGNTEAFF. The full variable domain, completed using reference TRBV28 and TRBJ1-1, is DVKVTQSSRYLVKRTGEKVFLECVQDMDHENMFWYRQDPGLGLRLIYFSYDVKMKEKGDIPEGYSVSREKKERFSLILESASTNQTSMYLCASGGTGGNTEAFFGQGTRLTVV.

The rearrangement joins TRBV28 to TRBJ1-2, with D tentatively TRBD1 (6 bases). CDR3 length equals 14 residues. The germline gives CDR1 MDHEN, CDR2 SYDVKM. Trimming cost V 8 bases and J 7 bases, with 20 bases left between them. Here the CDR3 reads CASSLQGNNGGYTF. The CDR3 bases are TGTGCCAGCTCATTACAGGGTAACAATGGTGGCTACACCTTC.

This chain connects TRBV5-1 to TRBJ2-1, with TRBD1 as a possible D gene (5 bases). Trimming removed 6 bases at V and 9 bases at J, with 16 bases between. The CDR3 is 13 amino acids. Per germline, CDR1 SGHRS and CDR2 YFSETQ. DNA of the CDR3: TGCGCCAGCAATAGGGCAGAAGGGGTTGAGCAGTTCTTC. It yields the protein CASNRAEGVEQFF.

The genes are TRBV7-8 and TRBJ1-1, with a tentative D call TRBD1 (6 bases). V was shortened by 3 bases and J by 2 bases, with 7 bases between the two germline ends. The CDR3 covers 13 residues. The germline V gene encodes CDR1 SGHVS and CDR2 FQNEAQ. CDR3 sequence (DNA): TGTGCCAGCAGCTTGGGGGCAAACACTGAAGCTTTCTTT. It yields the protein CASSLGANTEAFF.

The chain combines TRBV9 with TRBJ2-3, with 8 bases identical to TRBD2. CDR3 length: 13 amino acids. V was pared by 8 bases and J by 6 bases, with 8 bases of the junction left unmatched. Germline CDR1 and CDR2: SGDLS and YYNGEE. The CDR3 DNA sequence: TGTGCCAGTGAACGGGAGCGGGGGGATACGCAGTATTTT. Encoded protein: CASERERGDTQYF.

The chain joins TRBV19 to TRBJ1-4; D not resolved. The CDR3 has 15 amino acids. The germline V gene encodes CDR1 LNHDA and CDR2 SQIVND (reference sequence). Trimming left V 4 bases short and J 1 base short, with 10 bases between. The CDR3 coding sequence is TGTGCCAGTAGTACTAGGGCGGGAACTAATGAAAAACTGTTTTTT. Protein product: CASSTRAGTNEKLFF.

This clone has at least ten counts. The genes are TRBV19 and TRBJ2-1; 7 bases map to TRBD1. CDR3 length: 14 residues. The junction had 1 base not matched to a gene; V was cut back by 4 bases and J by 1 base. Germline CDR1 and CDR2: LNHDA and SQIVND (reference sequence). CDR3 in DNA: TGTGCCAGTAGTACAGGGGGATCCTACAATGAGCAGTTCTTC. Its translation is CASSTGGSYNEQFF.

The chain joins TRBV18 to TRBJ2-4; 8 bases map to TRBD2. The germline V gene encodes CDR1 KGHSH and CDR2 LQKENI. The junction had 6 bases not matched to a gene; V was cut back by 0 bases and J by 2 bases. This CDR3 is built from 17 residues. The CDR3 DNA follows: TGTGCCAGCTCACCACCGTCCCGGGAGGGGACCAAAAACATTCAGTACTTC. Encoded protein: CASSPPSREGTKNIQYF.

The chain has TRBV5-1 and TRBJ2-3; D is undetermined. The V end lost 5 bases, the J end lost 3 bases, and 16 bases lay between the germline ends. CDR3 size: 15 residues. Germline V gene sequence: CDR1 SGHRS, CDR2 YFSETQ. DNA of the CDR3: TGCGCCAGCAGACCGGAAAGGCTCAGGACAGATACGCAGTATTTT. Residues: CASRPERLRTDTQYF.

The chain is built from TRBV9 and TRBJ2-7; weak D call: TRBD2 (5 bases). Germline CDR1 reads SGDLS; CDR2 reads YYNGEE. V was shortened by 0 bases and J by 2 bases, with 12 bases between the two germline ends. This CDR3 has 15 residues. The CDR3 bases are TGTGCCAGCAGCGTAGAAGGGAGTGTAACCTACGAGCAGTACTTC. Protein product: CASSVEGSVTYEQYF.

As DNA, the CDR3 is TGTGCCAGCAGCTTAGGACTAGCGGGGGCTACAGCCCACAATGAGCAGTTCTTC. It translates to CASSLGLAGATAHNEQFF. This chain links TRBV7-4 with TRBJ2-1; TRBD2 agrees at 12 bases. Germline trimming cut 1 base from V and 5 bases from J; bases unmatched to any gene: 9. Germline CDR1 SGHVT, CDR2 SQSDAQ. The CDR3 sequence is 18 residues long.

The CDR3 loop is CASSLVPAGGRETQYF. The CDR3 bases are TGTGCCAGCAGCTTAGTCCCAGCGGGTGGTCGGGAGACCCAGTACTTC. The chain is built from TRBV7-6 and TRBJ2-5; tentative D call: TRBD2 (6 bases). V lost 1 base and J lost 5, with 17 bases in between. The CDR3 runs to 16 residues. Per germline, CDR1 SGHVS and CDR2 FNYEAQ.

Only one count was recorded for this clone. This sample also contains other DNA sequences that code for the same CDR3. The J gene is TRBJ2-3, the V gene TRBV4-1, with D perhaps TRBD2 (5 bases). CDR3 length: 15 amino acids. Germline V gene lookup returns CDR1 MGHRA and CDR2 YSYEKL. The ends were cut back, 1 base at V and 3 bases at J, with 11 bases in the middle. In nucleotides, the CDR3 is TGCGCCAGCAGCCAAGGTACGACTACTACAGATACGCAGTATTTT. Residues: CASSQGTTTTDTQYF.

The chain carries TRBV6-5 and TRBJ2-7; perhaps TRBD2 as D (5 bases). Looked up from germline, CDR1 is MNHEY and CDR2 is SVGAGI. V shed 4 bases and J shed 4 bases, with 11 bases lying between them. The CDR3 spans 13 residues. The DNA for the CDR3 is TGTGCCAGCAGTTGGCGGGCTGGGTACGAGCAGTACTTC. It specifies CASSWRAGYEQYF.

The chain joins TRBV11-2 to TRBJ1-2; 11 bases fit TRBD1. Germline CDR1 and CDR2: SGHAT and FQNNGV. CDR3 length equals 15 residues. The junction had 6 bases not matched to a gene; V was cut back by 4 bases and J by 5 bases. CDR3 DNA sequence: TGTGCCAGCAGCTCACCGGGACAGGGGGAGTATGGCTACACCTTC. Translation: CASSSPGQGEYGYTF.

V is TRBV5-1 and J is TRBJ2-2; D remains unclear. The CDR3 loop spans 16 amino acids. Deletions cut 4 bases from V and 0 bases from J, with 13 bases between. Germline V CDR1 and CDR2: SGHRS, YFSETQ. This CDR3 is CASSPGPAANTGELFF. The CDR3, as DNA: TGCGCCAGCAGCCCCGGTCCTGCCGCGAACACCGGGGAGCTGTTTTTT.

This clone was picked up a small number of times. The V call is TRBV2, the J call TRBJ2-3, with 7 bases matching TRBD1. Germline V CDR1 and CDR2: SNHLY, FYNNEI. The CDR3 runs to 13 residues. V lost 6 bases, J lost 4 bases, and 4 bases stayed unmatched. The CDR3 loop reads CASSPTGPDTQYF. Here the CDR3 DNA reads TGTGCCAGCAGCCCGACAGGGCCAGATACGCAGTATTTT.

V gene TRBV20-1 combines with J gene TRBJ1-2; D uncertain. Germline values: CDR1 DFQATT, CDR2 SNEGSKA (reference sequence). The CDR3 has 11 amino acids. V was shortened by 6 bases and J by 12 bases, with 17 bases between the two germline ends. The CDR3 region has the DNA TGCAGTGCCCGAGGGAGGGATAGAAACACCTTC. Translated, it gives CSARGRDRNTF.

This sequence joins TRBV13 and TRBJ2-7, with 10 bases fitting TRBD2. The CDR3 runs to 14 residues. V lost 4 bases to trimming and J lost 4 bases; unmatched junction nucleotides: 4. Germline CDR1 reads PRHDT; CDR2 reads FYEKMQ (reference sequence). The CDR3 sequence: CASSSSSGSYEQYF. For the CDR3, the DNA is TGTGCCAGCAGCTCTTCTAGCGGGAGTTACGAGCAGTACTTC.

The chain carries TRBV5-1 and TRBJ2-2; TRBD1 agrees at 8 bases. V shed 4 bases, J shed 6 bases, and the junction held 8 bases outside the gene matches. Per germline, CDR1 SGHRS and CDR2 YFSETQ. The CDR3 runs to 15 residues. The CDR3 DNA reads as TGCGCCAGCAGCCCCTTAGGACAGGGCCCCGGGGAGCTGTTTTTT. Residues: CASSPLGQGPGELFF.

This chain links TRBV28 with TRBJ2-1, with 8 bases that match TRBD2. V lost 6 bases, J lost 0 bases, and 10 bases stayed unmatched. The CDR3 loop spans 17 amino acids. Germline assignment: CDR1 MDHEN and CDR2 SYDVKM. CDR3 sequence: CASSSPRLASSYNEQFF. For the CDR3, the DNA is TGTGCCAGCAGCTCCCCCCGACTAGCGAGCTCCTACAATGAGCAGTTCTTC.

CDR3 sequence (DNA): TGTGCCAGTAGTATTGAACAGGGACAGACCTACGAGCAGTACTTC. Its translation: CASSIEQGQTYEQYF. The chain links TRBV19 to TRBJ2-7; 7 bases are shared with TRBD1. Trimming cost V 3 bases and J 2 bases; bases outside gene matches: 7. Germline lookup yields CDR1 LNHDA and CDR2 SQIVND (reference sequence). CDR3 size: 15 residues.

The genes are TRBV15 and TRBJ1-2; possible D gene TRBD1, 6 bases. This CDR3 has 16 amino acids. The germline gives CDR1 LNHNV, CDR2 YYDKDF (reference sequence). V gave up 1 base and J gave up 4 bases, with 16 bases separating them. The CDR3 DNA is TGTGCCACCAGCAGAGCTCCCGGGACAACTAGCTATGGCTACACCTTC. This translates into CATSRAPGTTSYGYTF.

The chain carries TRBV7-9 and TRBJ2-3; TRBD2 matches at 11 bases. This CDR3 region has 13 residues. Trimming at V came to 8 bases and at J to 6 bases, leaving 4 bases not matched to a gene. CDR1 SEHNR and CDR2 FQNEAQ come from the germline V gene (reference sequence). The CDR3 is CASLAGGGDTQYF. The CDR3 bases are TGTGCCAGCCTAGCGGGAGGTGGGGATACGCAGTATTTT.

The chain is built from TRBV11-1 and TRBJ2-1, with TRBD2 matching over 7 bases. Germline V gene data show CDR1 as SGHAT and CDR2 as FQDESV (reference sequence). V trimming: 10 bases; J trimming: 9 bases; junction bases outside the gene matches: 18. This CDR3 has 15 amino acids. CDR3 in DNA: TGTGCCACAGCCCCCCTAGCGGCTCCCCATAGTGAGCAGTTCTTC. Amino acids: CATAPLAAPHSEQFF.

About this clone itself: The same CDR3 also results from other DNA sequences found in this sample. This chain uses TRBV18 with TRBJ2-7, with D possibly matching TRBD1 (6 bases). Germline CDR1 and CDR2: KGHSH and LQKENI. V lost 2 bases to trimming and J lost 3 bases, with 8 bases between them. This CDR3 spans 13 amino acids. The CDR3 region has the DNA TGTGCCAGCTCACCAGGACAGAACTACGAGCAGTACTTC. Amino acids: CASSPGQNYEQYF.

The chain couples TRBV5-4 to TRBJ2-1; D may be TRBD2 (6 bases). The CDR3 extends over 12 amino acids. Germline loops: CDR1 SGHNT, CDR2 YYREEE (reference sequence). V was trimmed by 1 base and J by 9 bases, leaving 8 bases between them. CDR3: CASSLMGGEQFF. CDR3 bases: TGTGCCAGCAGCTTGATGGGGGGTGAGCAGTTCTTC. Full variable domain (missing parts from reference TRBV5-4 and TRBJ2-1): ETGVTQSPTHLIKTRGQQVTLRCSSQSGHNTVSWYQQALGQGPQFIFQYYREEENGRGNFPPRFSGLQFPNYSSELNVNALELDDSALYLCASSLMGGEQFFGPGTRLTVL.